This note documents a single TCR beta chain sequence. This clonotype has a count of ten or more. Its binding antigen is unknown. The sample holds no much larger clone one base away, and base qualities are not on file. Libraries of naive CD8 T cells were generated from about 19,000 to 1,100,000 sorted cells, with 10%, 30% or 50% of the purified RNA used. On a BD FACSAria II, naive CD8 T cells were FACS-sorted as CD8+CD4-CCR7+CD45RA+ and collected into RLT Plus buffer. To test detection sensitivity, Jurkat RNA equal to fewer than 13 TCR copies was added to samples of roughly 19,000-1,100,000 naive CD8 T cells. Enrichment of CD8 T cells was done with RosetteSep CD8+ T Cell Enrichment Cocktail plus Ficoll-Paque, and ACK red cell lysis came afterward. Per the germline V gene, SNHLY is the CDR1 and FYNNEI is the CDR2. The CDR3 has 14 amino acids, counting the end cysteine and phenylalanine. Of all the DNA, just the CDR3 is kept, 42 bases in frame from base 1. V is cut back by 5 bases and J by 2 bases, with 6 bases in the junction unmatched.

The library was obtained by PCR. The run used a NextSeq 500. Bulk TCR libraries were generated as previously described, with the TCR primers listed in Table S5 used. Total RNA was purified with the Qiagen AllPrep DNA/RNA kit. Reads from multiple sequencing runs of the same library were pooled before analysis. Turning to the authors' computational methods: Reads were retained only if their TCR constant sequence matched exactly, and those retained reads were trimmed to 150 nt and grouped according to their 12-nt molecular barcodes. Reads in each barcode group were sub-clustered using a 15% Levenshtein threshold, and a quality-weighted consensus sequence was built for each RNA molecule. Non-functional sequences were excluded, and lower-count sequences lying one edit away from another sequence were also excluded. On the basis of fitting two negative binomial distributions, barcode sub-clusters with fewer than 20% of the maximum read count were discarded. The public reads were reprocessed in TCRdb via fastp at Q25 and MiXCR, keeping in-frame beta chains. Rows matching on CDR3 protein sequence are summarized as one entry with the most common DNA and genes. The V and J calls and clone size are TCRdb's, not the authors'. The sample has under 800,000 distinct CDR3 sequences on record, 25% of them singletons. The ten largest clones capture approximately 0.75% of the sample.

This record comes from a study of molecular identifiers for immune sequencing clone quantification (dated by TCRdb to about 2018). Broadly, across the study: For a replicate experiment, RNA from 20,000 or 100,000 naive CD8 T cells was divided into five aliquots, of which four were sequenced. This methods study used CD8 T cells to benchmark TCR RNA copy counting and molecular-identifier clustering-based TCR repertoire sequencing (MIDCIRS).

General findings and caveats noted by the study authors: Modeling gave about 3.3 recovered TCR RNA copies per cell versus approximately 10 by digital PCR, implying about 30% capture efficiency. Naive libraries contained spiked-in Jurkat TCR RNA (around eleven copies' worth), which is not part of the donor repertoire. Spiked-in Jurkat TCR RNA equivalent to a single cell was reported to be detectable even among 800,000 to 1,000,000 naive CD8 T cells. When barcode sub-clustering was omitted, TCR diversity was inflated by chimeric consensus sequences, with chimeras reaching as high as 47%. Identical TCR molecules sharing a barcode could cause highly expanded clone sizes to be underestimated. Clones above 20 RNA copies held over 99% of molecules in CMV-specific effector cells but under 1% in naive cells.

This TCR derives from a human donor in good health. Some libraries in this study had Jurkat cell RNA spiked in. Rearrangement joined TRBV2 to TRBJ2-7; 7 central nucleotides agree with TRBD2. Sequencing was done on a sample of naive CD8+ T cells from blood, with Jurkat cell RNA spiked in. In the paper's terms, the cell subset or site label means: FACS-sorted CD8+CD4-CCR7+CD45RA+ naive T cells. This receptor has the CDR3 CASSRLAYPYEQYF. The sequence in DNA is TGTGCCAGCAGTCGACTAGCCTACCCCTACGAGCAGTACTTC.